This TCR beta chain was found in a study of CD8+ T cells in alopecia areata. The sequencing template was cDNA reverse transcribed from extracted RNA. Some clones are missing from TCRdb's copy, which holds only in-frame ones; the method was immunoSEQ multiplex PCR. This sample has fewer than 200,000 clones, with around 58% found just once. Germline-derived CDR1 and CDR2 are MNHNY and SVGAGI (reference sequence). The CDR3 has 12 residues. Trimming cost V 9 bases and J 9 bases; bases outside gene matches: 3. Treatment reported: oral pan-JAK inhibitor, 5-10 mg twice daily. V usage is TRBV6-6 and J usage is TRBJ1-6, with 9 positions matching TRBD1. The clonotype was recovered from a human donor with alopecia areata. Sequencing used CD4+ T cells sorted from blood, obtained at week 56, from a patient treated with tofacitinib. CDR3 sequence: CASWTGVSPLHF. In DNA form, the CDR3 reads TGTGCCAGTTGGACAGGGGTTTCACCCCTCCACTTT.